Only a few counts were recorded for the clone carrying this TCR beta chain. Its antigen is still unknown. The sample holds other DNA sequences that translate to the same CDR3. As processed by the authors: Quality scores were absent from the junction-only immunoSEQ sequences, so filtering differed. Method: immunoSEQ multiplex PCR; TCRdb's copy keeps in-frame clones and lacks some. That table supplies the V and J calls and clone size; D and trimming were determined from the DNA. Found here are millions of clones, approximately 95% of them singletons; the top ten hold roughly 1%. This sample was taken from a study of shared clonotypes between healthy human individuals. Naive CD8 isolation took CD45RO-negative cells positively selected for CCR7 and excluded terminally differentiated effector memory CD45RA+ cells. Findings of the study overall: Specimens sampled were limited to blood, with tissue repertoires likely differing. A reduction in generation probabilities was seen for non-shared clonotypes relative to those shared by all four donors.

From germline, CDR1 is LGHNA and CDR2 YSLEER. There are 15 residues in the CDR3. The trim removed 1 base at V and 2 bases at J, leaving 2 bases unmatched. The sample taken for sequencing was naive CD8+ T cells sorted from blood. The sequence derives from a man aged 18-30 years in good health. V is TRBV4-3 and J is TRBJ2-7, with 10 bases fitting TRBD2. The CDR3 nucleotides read TGCGCCAGCAGCCAAGGGACTAGCGGTACCTACGAGCAGTACTTC. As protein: CASSQGTSGTYEQYF.